Each of the 16 T cell receptor beta chains below was sequenced from the same sample in a study of neurological immune-mediated disorders. One entry per CDR3 protein results from TCRdb running MiXCR on the 5' RACE reads. The table includes tens of thousands of distinct CDR3 sequences, about 5.6% detected once. Sequencing was performed on CD4+ T cells from blood. These receptors were taken from a woman under 30 with multiple sclerosis.

This clonotype has ten or more counts. This chain connects TRBV11-2 to TRBJ2-4, with D tentatively TRBD1 (5 bases). This CDR3 contains 16 residues. The V end lost 1 base, the J end lost 0 bases, and 10 bases lay between the germline ends. Germline loops: CDR1 SGHAT, CDR2 FQNNGV. CDR3 DNA: TGTGCCAGCAGCTTAGCCCAGGGTCTAGCCAAAAACATTCAGTACTTC. Protein: CASSLAQGLAKNIQYF.

This clonotype was detected many times. The CDR3 loop is CASSVSGKRDNEQFF. CDR3 in DNA: TGTGCCAGCAGTGTTAGCGGGAAGAGGGACAATGAGCAGTTCTTC. The rearrangement links TRBV6-5 to TRBJ2-1; 8 bases agree with TRBD2. The trim removed 5 bases at V and 5 bases at J, leaving 8 bases unmatched. The germline V gene encodes CDR1 MNHEY and CDR2 SVGAGI. CDR3 size: 15 residues.

This clonotype was seen many times. This chain uses TRBV5-1 with TRBJ2-3; TRBD1 aligns across 9 bases. Losses at the gene ends were 2 bases for V and 4 bases for J; bases not matched to a gene: 5. Germline-derived CDR1 and CDR2 are SGHRS and YFSETQ. The CDR3 is made up of 15 amino acids. This chain's CDR3 is CASSFRTGEADTQYF. The CDR3 DNA reads TGCGCCAGCAGCTTCCGGACAGGGGAGGCAGATACGCAGTATTTT.

This clonotype appeared many times. V and J are TRBV9 and TRBJ2-5; D is perhaps TRBD1 (5 bases). The germline gives CDR1 SGDLS, CDR2 YYNGEE. CDR3 size: 14 residues. V was clipped by 4 bases and J by 1 base, with 11 bases between them. Here the CDR3 reads CASSNGAVQETQYF. DNA of the CDR3: TGTGCCAGCAGCAATGGGGCGGTCCAAGAGACCCAGTACTTC.

This clonotype was seen ten or more times. The genes are TRBV9 and TRBJ1-2, with TRBD1 matching 9 bases. J lost 7 bases, V lost 2 bases, and 12 bases had no gene match. Germline V gives CDR1 SGDLS, CDR2 YYNGEE. This CDR3 region has 16 residues. The CDR3 bases are TGTGCCAGCAGCGTCGGGACAGGGAACCTAATGGTTGGCTACACCTTC. Amino acid sequence: CASSVGTGNLMVGYTF.

In this sample, this clonotype turned up many times. This chain uses TRBV20-1 with TRBJ2-5; 11 bases align to TRBD2. This CDR3 has 15 residues. V lost 5 bases, J lost 3 bases, and 8 bases stayed unmatched. Germline CDR1 reads DFQATT; CDR2 reads SNEGSKA (reference sequence). This CDR3 is CSAPPVTSGEETQYF. The CDR3 nucleotides read TGCAGTGCTCCCCCAGTGACTAGCGGGGAAGAGACCCAGTACTTC.

This clonotype has at least ten counts. The chain links TRBV4-2 to TRBJ1-6; D is ambiguous. Trimming cost V 2 bases and J 6 bases, with 17 bases left between them. The length of the CDR3 is 17 residues. The V gene's germline CDR1 is LGHNA and CDR2 YNFKEQ. CDR3 nucleotides: TGTGCCAGCAGCCAACAATTGGGGAACGTCGGTAATTCACCCCTCCACTTT. Its protein is CASSQQLGNVGNSPLHF.

This clonotype was recorded many times. The chain recombines TRBV20-1 with TRBJ1-2, with 11 bases lining up with TRBD1. This CDR3 region has 15 residues. V lost 0 bases to trimming and J lost 5 bases; unmatched junction nucleotides: 5. The germline gives CDR1 DFQATT, CDR2 SNEGSKA (reference sequence). CDR3: CSARERDRGSYGYTF. The CDR3, as DNA: TGCAGTGCTAGAGAGAGGGACAGGGGGTCTTATGGCTACACCTTC.

This clonotype was seen many times. The gene calls are TRBV4-3 and TRBJ2-5, with no clear D. There are 13 residues in the CDR3. Germline CDR1 reads LGHNA; CDR2 reads YSLEER. Trimming left V 4 bases short and J 5 bases short, with 11 bases between. The CDR3, as DNA: TGCGCCAGCAGCCCCCAAATAGGGGAGACCCAGTACTTC. Protein product: CASSPQIGETQYF.

There are many counts of this clonotype. The CDR3: CASSDGQTSTNEKLFF. DNA of the CDR3: TGTGCCAGCAGCGATGGACAGACTTCAACTAATGAAAAACTGTTTTTT. This chain joins TRBV5-5 and TRBJ1-4, with a tentative D call TRBD1 (6 bases). This CDR3 is 16 amino acids long. V was cut by 4 bases and J by 0 bases, with 13 bases left in between. Germline lookup yields CDR1 SGHKS and CDR2 YYEKEE (reference sequence).

This clonotype was seen repeatedly, ten times or more. The chain is built from TRBV15 and TRBJ2-6, with 7 positions matching TRBD1. The CDR3 spans 16 residues. CDR1 is LNHNV, CDR2 YYDKDF, per germline (reference sequence). The V segment lost 0 bases and the J segment 2 bases; nucleotides outside the gene matches: 1. The CDR3 DNA sequence: TGTGCCACCAGCAGAGAGGGGACAGCTGGGGCCAACGTCCTGACTTTC. Translated, it gives CATSREGTAGANVLTF.

The sample holds a few counts of this clonotype. The chain uses TRBV6-2 or TRBV6-3 and TRBJ2-7, with a tentative D call TRBD2 (6 bases). The CDR3 totals 14 residues. Trimming left V 2 bases short and J 2 bases short, with 10 bases between. The germline V gene has CDR1 MNHEY and CDR2 SVGEGT. The CDR3 sequence is CASSYAGLAYEQYV. The CDR3 DNA follows: TGTGCCAGCAGTTACGCGGGACTTGCCTACGAGCAGTACGTC.

This clonotype was found many times. The V gene is TRBV20-1, the J gene TRBJ2-1; TRBD1 aligns across 11 bases. J lost 3 bases, V lost 2 bases, and 3 bases had no gene match. The CDR3 runs 15 residues. Germline V CDR1 and CDR2: DFQATT, SNEGSKA (reference sequence). CDR3 sequence (DNA): TGCAGTGCTAGATGGACAGGGGGCCTCTACAATGAGCAGTTCTTC. Residues: CSARWTGGLYNEQFF.

This clonotype was observed many times. This chain links TRBV7-3 with TRBJ2-2; the match to TRBD2 covers 11 bases. V was clipped by 2 bases and J by 4 bases; unmatched bases: 3. Germline V gene sequence: CDR1 SGHTA, CDR2 FQGTGA. The CDR3 is 16 residues long. The CDR3 region has the DNA TGTGCCAGCAGCTTACAACTAGCGGGAGTCACCGGGGAGCTGTTTTTT. As protein: CASSLQLAGVTGELFF. The variable domain in full, with the rest retrieved from reference TRBV7-3 and TRBJ2-2, is GAGVSQTPSNKVTEKGKYVELRCDPISGHTALYWYRQSLGQGPEFLIYFQGTGAADDSGLPNDRFFAVRPEGSVSTLKIQRTERGDSAVYLCASSLQLAGVTGELFFGEGSRLTVL.

The chain is built from TRBV20-1 and TRBJ2-1; D may be TRBD2 (6 bases). Germline loops: CDR1 DFQATT, CDR2 SNEGSKA (reference sequence). This CDR3 comprises 14 residues. V lost 6 bases and J 8 bases, leaving 20 bases between the germline ends. The CDR3 here is CSAGRGGELDEQFF. The CDR3 DNA sequence: TGCAGTGCGGGGCGAGGCGGGGAGTTAGATGAGCAGTTCTTC.

This clonotype was observed at least ten times. The chain employs TRBV28 and TRBJ2-2; the match to TRBD1 covers 8 bases. Germline trimming cut 7 bases from V and 7 bases from J; bases unmatched to any gene: 14. This CDR3 has 16 residues. CDR1 and CDR2 (germline): MDHEN, SYDVKM. CDR3 loop: CASKRRGTGRHGELFF. The CDR3 coding sequence is TGTGCCAGCAAAAGACGGGGGACAGGTCGTCACGGGGAGCTGTTTTTT.